The 27 T cell receptor beta chains given below trace back to one sample, sequenced in a study of Ad26.COV2.S vaccination and SARS-CoV-2 variants. TCRdb keeps only in-frame clones here, not all; method: immunoSEQ multiplex PCR. The table shows around 300,000 clones, with 86% occurring only once. Treatment defined: 15 to 20 received Ad26.COV2.S at low or high dose, single or two shots; roughly five received placebo; per-sample allocation not given. All samples were drawn on day 63, counting from the first vaccine or placebo injection. Source: peripheral blood, taken in a trial of Ad26.COV2.S vaccine versus placebo. Receptor source: a person between 18 and 60 years old who received the Ad26.COV2.S COVID-19 vaccine or a placebo.

This rearrangement joins TRBV3-1 (or the pseudogene TRBV3-2) to TRBJ2-5; 7 bases map to TRBD2. Germline V gene lookup returns CDR1 LGHDT and CDR2 YNNKEL (reference sequence). The CDR3 totals 16 residues. V lost 1 base, J lost 5 bases, and 10 bases stayed unmatched. The CDR3 loop reads CASSQVIQRGGETQYF. In DNA, the CDR3 is TGTGCCAGCAGCCAAGTAATCCAGCGGGGAGGGGAGACCCAGTACTTC.

This chain joins TRBV19 and TRBJ2-1; the match to TRBD2 covers 11 bases. CDR1 LNHDA and CDR2 SQIVND come from the germline V gene (reference sequence). The CDR3 has 19 residues. The V segment lost 5 bases and the J segment 0 bases; nucleotides outside the gene matches: 12. In nucleotides, the CDR3 is TGTGCCAGTAGTTGGGGGACTAGCGGACATCAAAGCTCCTACAATGAGCAGTTCTTC. Its translation: CASSWGTSGHQSSYNEQFF.

There are many counts of this clone. J is TRBJ1-2 and V is TRBV9; D may be TRBD1 (6 bases). CDR3 length: 14 residues. Trimming pared 5 bases from V and 2 bases from J, leaving 13 bases between. The germline V gene has CDR1 SGDLS and CDR2 YYNGEE. DNA for the CDR3: TGTGCCAGCAGTGCCGGGACACCGAACTATGGCTACACCTTC. Protein: CASSAGTPNYGYTF.

The chain combines TRBV7-3 with TRBJ2-3, with D tentatively TRBD1 (5 bases). The CDR3 is made up of 14 amino acids. From germline, CDR1 is SGHTA and CDR2 FQGTGA. V was cut by 5 bases and J by 6 bases, with 15 bases left in between. CDR3 region: CASSLGQGLDTQYF. CDR3 in DNA: TGTGCCAGCAGCCTGGGGCAGGGCCTTGATACGCAGTATTTT.

The chain is built from TRBV7-9 and TRBJ2-6, with D unresolved. Germline values: CDR1 SEHNR, CDR2 FQNEAQ (reference sequence). The CDR3 is 15 residues long. V was trimmed by 7 bases and J by 4 bases, leaving 14 bases between them. The CDR3 here is CASTPSLQGANVLTF. The CDR3 coding sequence is TGTGCCAGCACCCCAAGCCTTCAGGGGGCCAACGTCCTGACTTTC.

This rearrangement joins TRBV4-2 to TRBJ2-7; 8 nucleotides line up with TRBD1. Germline V gene data show CDR1 as LGHNA and CDR2 as YNFKEQ. Germline trimming cut 4 bases from V and 4 bases from J; bases unmatched to any gene: 12. This CDR3 is 16 amino acids long. The CDR3 region is CASSPRGSGGAYEQYF. The CDR3, as DNA: TGTGCCAGCAGCCCCCGGGGATCAGGGGGCGCGTACGAGCAGTACTTC.

This chain uses TRBV19 with TRBJ1-2, with no clear D. CDR1 is LNHDA and CDR2 is SQIVND in the germline V gene (reference sequence). Trimming took off 0 bases at V and 2 bases at J, with 28 bases between the two ends. The CDR3 consists of 21 residues. The CDR3 region is CASSIETPSLSLSTVNYGYTF. Here the CDR3 DNA reads TGTGCCAGTAGTATAGAGACCCCTTCCCTTTCCCTTTCGACGGTGAACTATGGCTACACCTTC.

CDR3 sequence reads: CASSLTHTGDNSPLHF. CDR3 coding DNA: TGCGCCAGCAGCTTGACGCATACAGGGGACAATTCACCCCTCCACTTT. This chain links TRBV5-1 with TRBJ1-6, with TRBD1 identical over 7 bases. CDR3 length equals 16 residues. J gave up 7 bases and V 1 base, and 8 bases lay outside the gene matches. The germline gives CDR1 SGHRS, CDR2 YFSETQ.

The chain has TRBV19 and TRBJ2-7; 9 nucleotides align to TRBD2. This CDR3 has 15 amino acids. Germline V gives CDR1 LNHDA, CDR2 SQIVND (reference sequence). The V and J ends lost 1 base and 4 bases, in that order; junction bases with no gene match: 5. This CDR3 is CASSIAGTSSYEQYF. The CDR3 bases are TGTGCCAGTAGTATAGCCGGGACTAGCAGTTACGAGCAGTACTTC.

The chain employs TRBV18 and TRBJ1-1, with unresolved D. CDR3 length: 13 amino acids. The ends were cut back, 4 bases at V and 3 bases at J, with 9 bases in the middle. Germline V lookup: CDR1 KGHSH, CDR2 LQKENI. The chain's CDR3 is CASSLSQDTEAFF. The CDR3 nucleotides are TGTGCCAGCTCACTGAGTCAGGACACTGAAGCTTTCTTT.

This clone appeared once. The chain carries TRBV5-1 and TRBJ1-1; 12 positions match TRBD1. This CDR3 region has 15 residues. Germline V gene lookup returns CDR1 SGHRS and CDR2 YFSETQ. The J segment lost 5 bases and the V segment lost 4 bases, leaving 6 bases of the junction unmatched. The CDR3 reads CASSPGTGGGTEAFF. The CDR3, as DNA: TGCGCCAGCAGCCCCGGGACAGGGGGCGGGACTGAAGCTTTCTTT.

This clone turned up a few times. The V call is TRBV6-4, the J call TRBJ2-7, with D maybe TRBD2 (6 bases). Germline loops: CDR1 MRHNA, CDR2 SNTAGT. The CDR3 is 13 residues long. The V and J ends lost 8 bases and 0 bases respectively, with 11 bases between them. As DNA, the CDR3 is TGTGCCAGCTCCCGGGAGCACTCCTACGAGCAGTACTTC. It codes for CASSREHSYEQYF.

The CDR3: CSVEDPGRDGYTF. The CDR3 DNA reads as TGCAGCGTTGAAGATCCCGGACGGGATGGCTACACCTTC. V and J are TRBV29-1 and TRBJ1-2; D not certain. This CDR3 is 13 amino acids long. CDR1 and CDR2 (germline): SQVTM, ANQGSEA. The germline V and J ends were trimmed by 0 bases and 6 bases, with 11 bases remaining between them.

This chain uses TRBV5-1 with TRBJ2-2; 7 bases match TRBD1. Trimming took 1 base from V and 5 from J; bases not matched to a gene: 5. Germline V gene lookup returns CDR1 SGHRS and CDR2 YFSETQ. The length of the CDR3 is 15 residues. CDR3 in amino acids: CASSLIAGGTGELFF. The CDR3 nucleotides are TGCGCCAGCAGCTTGATCGCAGGGGGTACCGGGGAGCTGTTTTTT. Complete variable domain (other parts from reference TRBV5-1 and TRBJ2-2): KAGVTQTPRYLIKTRGQQVTLSCSPISGHRSVSWYQQTPGQGLQFLFEYFSETQRNKGNFPGRFSGRQFSNSRSEMNVSTLELGDSALYLCASSLIAGGTGELFFGEGSRLTVL.

This clone has just a few counts. The chain couples TRBV3-1 (or the pseudogene TRBV3-2) to TRBJ1-5, with D perhaps matching TRBD1 (6 bases). Germline assignment: CDR1 LGHDT and CDR2 YNNKEL (reference sequence). This CDR3 comprises 14 residues. V lost 1 base, J lost 5 bases, and 9 bases lay in between. CDR3 DNA: TGTGCCAGCAGCCAAGGGGACAAGGATCAGCCCCAGCATTTT. Its translation is CASSQGDKDQPQHF.

This chain connects TRBV15 to TRBJ2-2; D is unclear. Trimming took off 1 base at V and 1 base at J, with 4 bases between the two ends. CDR3 length: 14 residues. Germline CDR1 is LNHNV and CDR2 is YYDKDF (reference sequence). CDR3 loop: CATSRGGNTGELFF. CDR3 nucleotide sequence: TGTGCCACCAGCAGAGGGGGGAACACCGGGGAGCTGTTTTTT.

The rearrangement uses TRBV5-1 and TRBJ2-5; 8 bases are a match to TRBD1. Trimming at V came to 0 bases and at J to 2 bases, leaving 3 bases not matched to a gene. Germline CDR1 and CDR2: SGHRS and YFSETQ. This CDR3 comprises 15 residues. CDR3 nucleotide sequence: TGCGCCAGCAGCTTGGCAGGGGGCTGGCAAGAGACCCAGTACTTC. Translation: CASSLAGGWQETQYF.

This clone was seen a few times. The chain uses TRBV7-9 and TRBJ1-5, with D unresolved. The V end lost 5 bases, the J end lost 6 bases, and 17 bases lay between the germline ends. The length of the CDR3 is 15 residues. Germline V gene data show CDR1 as SEHNR and CDR2 as FQNEAQ (reference sequence). The CDR3 region is CASSPGSVNRQPQHF. In DNA form, the CDR3 reads TGTGCCAGCAGCCCGGGGTCCGTGAACCGTCAGCCCCAGCATTTT.

The chain links TRBV5-1 to TRBJ2-3; D may be TRBD2 (6 bases). The V gene's germline CDR1 is SGHRS and CDR2 YFSETQ. Between the trimmed V and J ends, which lost 4 bases and 2 bases, there was a span of 14 bases. This CDR3 spans 15 amino acids. CDR3 loop: CASSGRAGFTDTQYF. The CDR3 DNA reads as TGCGCCAGCAGCGGGCGAGCGGGTTTCACAGATACGCAGTATTTT.

The rearrangement links TRBV28 to TRBJ1-2, with 8 bases fitting TRBD1. CDR3 length: 15 residues. Germline lookup yields CDR1 MDHEN and CDR2 SYDVKM. V was clipped by 5 bases and J by 5 bases; unmatched bases: 10. The CDR3: CASSVSVTGAYGYTF. For the CDR3, the DNA is TGTGCCAGCAGTGTATCCGTGACAGGGGCTTATGGCTACACCTTC.

This clone has just one count. J is TRBJ1-2 and V is TRBV12-3 or TRBV12-4; no reliable D call. Deletions cut 4 bases from V and 2 bases from J, with 8 bases between. This CDR3 has 13 residues. The CDR3 bases are TGTGCCAGCAGTTCAGAAGTCAACTATGGCTACACCTTC. Translated, it gives CASSSEVNYGYTF.

This chain links TRBV9 with TRBJ2-3; tentative D call: TRBD1 (6 bases). The CDR3 contains 16 residues. CDR1 and CDR2 from the germline V gene are SGDLS and YYNGEE. The ends were cut back, 4 bases at V and 6 bases at J, with 21 bases in the middle. The CDR3, as DNA: TGTGCCAGCAGCCCGCGCCCAGGGGTGAGGCAGGATACGCAGTATTTT. This gives the protein CASSPRPGVRQDTQYF.

The rearrangement links TRBV7-8 to TRBJ2-7; no clear D gene. Germline loops: CDR1 SGHVS, CDR2 FQNEAQ. V was trimmed by 3 bases and J by 0 bases, leaving 6 bases between them. The CDR3 covers 13 residues. For the CDR3, the DNA is TGTGCCAGCAGCTTTCGCGGCTCCTACGAGCAGTACTTC. It encodes CASSFRGSYEQYF.

V is TRBV4-3 and J is TRBJ1-5, with unresolved D. This CDR3 is built from 18 residues. The V end lost 0 bases, the J end lost 0 bases, and 15 bases lay between the germline ends. Germline-derived CDR1 and CDR2 are LGHNA and YSLEER. The CDR3, as DNA: TGCGCCAGCAGCCAAGAATATGGACGGCGCCATAGCAATCAGCCCCAGCATTTT. Translation: CASSQEYGRRHSNQPQHF.

This chain connects TRBV4-1 to TRBJ2-3; 9 bases match TRBD2. The CDR3 consists of 17 residues. V dropped 1 base and J dropped 2; count of bases not matched to a gene: 7. Per the germline V gene, CDR1 is MGHRA and CDR2 is YSYEKL. The CDR3 nucleotides are TGCGCCAGCAGCCAAGTGCGGCTAGCGGGAAACACAGATACGCAGTATTTT. Its translation is CASSQVRLAGNTDTQYF.

V usage is TRBV19 and J usage is TRBJ2-7; TRBD2 is a possible D gene (6 bases). Germline V gives CDR1 LNHDA, CDR2 SQIVND (reference sequence). This CDR3 has 15 residues. V lost 2 bases and J lost 3, with 14 bases in between. CDR3 in amino acids: CASSITPPGDYEQYF. The CDR3 coding sequence is TGTGCCAGTAGTATAACCCCCCCGGGGGACTACGAGCAGTACTTC.

The V and J genes are TRBV6-2 or TRBV6-3 and TRBJ2-7; D possibly corresponds to TRBD1 (6 bases). In germline, CDR1 is MNHEY, CDR2 SVGEGT. The CDR3 is 14 amino acids. V was clipped by 6 bases and J by 6 bases, with 18 bases between them. In nucleotides, the CDR3 is TGTGCCAGCAGCCGTCCCACAGGGAACCTCGAGCAGTACTTC. This sequence encodes CASSRPTGNLEQYF.